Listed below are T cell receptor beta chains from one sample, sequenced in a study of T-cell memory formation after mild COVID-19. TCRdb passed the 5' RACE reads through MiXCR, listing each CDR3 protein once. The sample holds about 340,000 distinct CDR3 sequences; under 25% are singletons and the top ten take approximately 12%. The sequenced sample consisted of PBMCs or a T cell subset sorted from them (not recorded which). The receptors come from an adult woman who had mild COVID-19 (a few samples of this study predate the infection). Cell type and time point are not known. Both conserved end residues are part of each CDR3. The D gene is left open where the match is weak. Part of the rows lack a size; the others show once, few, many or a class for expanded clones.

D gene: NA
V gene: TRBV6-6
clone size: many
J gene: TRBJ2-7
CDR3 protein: CASSHGTALVEQYF
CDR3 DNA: TGTGCCAGCAGTCATGGCACAGCCCTGGTCGAGCAGTACTTC

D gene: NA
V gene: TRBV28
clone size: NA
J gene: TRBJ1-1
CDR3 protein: CASSLFGGGDTEAFF
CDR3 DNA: TGTGCCAGCAGTTTATTCGGGGGAGGGGACACTGAAGCTTTCTTT

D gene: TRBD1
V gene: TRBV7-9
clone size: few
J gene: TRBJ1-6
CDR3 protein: CASSGQGYNSPLHF
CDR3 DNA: TGTGCCAGCAGCGGACAGGGGTATAATTCACCCCTCCACTTT

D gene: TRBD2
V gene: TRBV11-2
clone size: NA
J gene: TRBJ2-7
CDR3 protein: CASSFSGGAYEQYF
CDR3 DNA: TGTGCCAGCAGCTTTAGCGGGGGGGCGTACGAGCAGTACTTC

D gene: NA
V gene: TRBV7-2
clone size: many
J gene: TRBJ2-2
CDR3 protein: CASSYPRGRAGELFF
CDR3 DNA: TGTGCCAGCAGCTACCCGAGGGGGAGGGCCGGGGAGCTGTTTTTT

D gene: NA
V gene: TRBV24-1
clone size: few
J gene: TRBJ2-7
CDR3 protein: CATSDLSSVTLYF
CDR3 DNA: TGTGCCACCAGTGATTTGTCTAGCGTCACCTTGTACTTC

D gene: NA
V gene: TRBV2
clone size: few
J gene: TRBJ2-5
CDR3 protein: CASKIVETQYF
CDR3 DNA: TGTGCCAGCAAGATTGTGGAGACCCAGTACTTC

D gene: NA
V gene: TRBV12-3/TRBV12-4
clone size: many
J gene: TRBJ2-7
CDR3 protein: CASSKSYGKYEQYF
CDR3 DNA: TGTGCCAGCAGCAAATCGTACGGAAAGTACGAGCAGTACTTC

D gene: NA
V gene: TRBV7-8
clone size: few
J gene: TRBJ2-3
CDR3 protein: CASSTEVGGLKGDTQYF
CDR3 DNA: TGTGCCAGCAGCACCGAGGTCGGGGGGCTTAAAGGAGATACGCAGTATTTT

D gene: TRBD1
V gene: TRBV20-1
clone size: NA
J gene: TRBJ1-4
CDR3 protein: CRASPVGTGATHGEKLFF
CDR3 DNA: TGCAGGGCCTCCCCAGTAGGGACAGGGGCAACCCATGGCGAAAAACTGTTTTTT

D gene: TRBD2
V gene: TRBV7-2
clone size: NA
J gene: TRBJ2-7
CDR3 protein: CASRGLAGSEQYF
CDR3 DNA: TGTGCCAGCCGGGGACTAGCCGGATCGGAGCAGTACTTC

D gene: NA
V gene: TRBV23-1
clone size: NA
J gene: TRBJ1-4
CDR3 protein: CASSQSVRVNEKLFF
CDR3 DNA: TGCGCCAGCAGTCAATCTGTTCGAGTCAATGAAAAACTGTTTTTT

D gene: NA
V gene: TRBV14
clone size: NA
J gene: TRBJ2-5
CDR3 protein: CASSQHPPQETQYF
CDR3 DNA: TGTGCCAGCAGCCAACACCCGCCTCAAGAGACCCAGTACTTC

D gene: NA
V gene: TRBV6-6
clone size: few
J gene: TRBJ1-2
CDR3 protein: CASSYNYGYTF
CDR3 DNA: TGTGCCAGCAGTTACAACTATGGCTACACCTTC

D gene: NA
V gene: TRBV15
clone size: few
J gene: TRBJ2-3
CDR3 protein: CATSRDFVGTDTQYF
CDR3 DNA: TGTGCCACCAGCAGAGATTTTGTCGGCACAGATACGCAGTATTTT

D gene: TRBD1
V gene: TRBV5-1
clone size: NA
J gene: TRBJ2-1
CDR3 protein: CASRWDRGSDEQFF
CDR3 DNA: TGCGCCAGCAGATGGGACAGGGGATCCGATGAGCAGTTCTTC

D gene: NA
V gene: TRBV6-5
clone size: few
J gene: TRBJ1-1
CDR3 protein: CASKGAVGPEAFF
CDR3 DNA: TGTGCCAGCAAAGGTGCAGTCGGCCCCGAAGCTTTCTTT

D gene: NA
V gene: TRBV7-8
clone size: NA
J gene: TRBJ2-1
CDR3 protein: CASSNQVQFF
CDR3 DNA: TGTGCCAGCAGTAACCAGGTGCAGTTCTTC

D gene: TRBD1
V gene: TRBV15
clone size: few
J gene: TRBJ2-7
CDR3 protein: CATSSYRGSPTYEQYF
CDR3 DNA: TGTGCCACCAGTTCCTACAGGGGTTCGCCGACTTACGAGCAGTACTTC

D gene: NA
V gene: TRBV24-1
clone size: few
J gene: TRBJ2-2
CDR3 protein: CATSPRGRGNTGELFF
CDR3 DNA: TGTGCCACCAGCCCCAGGGGTCGGGGAAACACCGGGGAGCTGTTTTTT

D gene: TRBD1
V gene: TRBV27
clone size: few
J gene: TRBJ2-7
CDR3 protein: CASSSLGQIGAYEQYF
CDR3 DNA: TGTGCCAGCAGTTCACTGGGACAGATTGGGGCTTACGAGCAGTACTTC

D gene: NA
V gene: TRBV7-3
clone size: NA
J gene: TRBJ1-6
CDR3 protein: CASSLTAASSSYNSPLHF
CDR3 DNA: TGTGCCAGCAGCTTAACGGCGGCCTCCAGCTCCTATAATTCACCCCTCCACTTT

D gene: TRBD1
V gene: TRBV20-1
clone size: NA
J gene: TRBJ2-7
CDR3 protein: CSASEDRAEYEQYF
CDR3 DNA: TGCAGTGCTTCAGAGGACAGGGCGGAGTACGAGCAGTACTTC

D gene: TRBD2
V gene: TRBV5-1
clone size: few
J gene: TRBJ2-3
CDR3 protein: CASSSSGRVTDTQYF
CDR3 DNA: TGCGCCAGCAGCTCAAGCGGGAGGGTCACAGATACGCAGTATTTT

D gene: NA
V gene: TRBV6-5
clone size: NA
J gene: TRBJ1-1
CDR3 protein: CASSYSGRGTTEAFF
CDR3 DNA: TGTGCCAGCAGTTACTCAGGTCGGGGTACCACTGAAGCTTTCTTT

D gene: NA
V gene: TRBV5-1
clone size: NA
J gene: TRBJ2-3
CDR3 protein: CASSLGGPRADTQYF
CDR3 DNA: TGCGCCAGCAGCTTGGGTGGACCCCGCGCGGATACGCAGTATTTT

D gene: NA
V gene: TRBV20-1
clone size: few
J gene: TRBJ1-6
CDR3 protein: CSASRGNSPLHF
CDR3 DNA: TGCAGTGCTAGCAGGGGTAATTCACCCCTCCACTTT

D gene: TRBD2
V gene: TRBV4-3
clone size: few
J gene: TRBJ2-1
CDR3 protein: CASSQLGLAGNEQFF
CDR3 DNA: TGCGCCAGCAGCCAACTAGGACTAGCGGGCAATGAGCAGTTCTTC

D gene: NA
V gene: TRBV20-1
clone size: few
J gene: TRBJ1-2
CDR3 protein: CSAMDSGSYGYTF
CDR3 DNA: TGCAGTGCTATGGACAGCGGCAGCTATGGCTACACCTTC

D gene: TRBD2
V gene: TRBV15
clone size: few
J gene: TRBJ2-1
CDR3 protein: CATSRDLGAGGDSDEQFF
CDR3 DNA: TGTGCCACCAGCAGAGATCTGGGAGCGGGAGGGGATTCCGATGAGCAGTTCTTC

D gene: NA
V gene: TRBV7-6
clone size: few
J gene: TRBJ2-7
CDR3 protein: CASSLSAQAYEQYF
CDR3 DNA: TGTGCCAGCAGCTTATCTGCCCAAGCCTACGAGCAGTACTTC

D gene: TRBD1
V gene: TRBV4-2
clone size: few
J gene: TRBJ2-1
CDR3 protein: CASSHQDSGGEQFF
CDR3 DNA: TGTGCCAGCAGCCATCAGGACTCAGGGGGTGAGCAGTTCTTC

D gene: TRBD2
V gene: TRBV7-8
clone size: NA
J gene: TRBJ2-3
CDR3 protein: CASSLGGGSADTQYF
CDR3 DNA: TGTGCCAGCAGCTTAGGCGGGGGTAGCGCAGATACGCAGTATTTT

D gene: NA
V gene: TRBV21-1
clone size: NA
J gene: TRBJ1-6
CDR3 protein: CASSKGGYPSPYNSPLHF
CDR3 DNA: TGTGCCAGCAGCAAAGGGGGGTATCCCTCGCCCTATAATTCACCCCTCCACTTT

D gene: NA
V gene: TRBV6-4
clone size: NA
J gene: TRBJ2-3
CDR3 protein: CASSDSLASDTQYF
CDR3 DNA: TGTGCCAGCAGTGACTCGCTAGCGTCAGATACGCAGTATTTT

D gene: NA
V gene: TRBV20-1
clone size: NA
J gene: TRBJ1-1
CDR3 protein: CSARDRRGGGTEAFF
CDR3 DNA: TGCAGTGCTAGAGATCGAAGAGGGGGTGGCACTGAAGCTTTCTTT

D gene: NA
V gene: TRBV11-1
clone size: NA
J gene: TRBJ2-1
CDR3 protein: CASSFGRGKFF
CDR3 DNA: TGTGCCAGCAGCTTTGGGAGGGGGAAGTTCTTC

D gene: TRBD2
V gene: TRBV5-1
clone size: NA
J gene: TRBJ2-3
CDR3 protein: CASSSFGLAGSTDTQYF
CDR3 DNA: TGCGCCAGCAGCTCGTTTGGACTAGCGGGGAGCACAGATACGCAGTATTTT

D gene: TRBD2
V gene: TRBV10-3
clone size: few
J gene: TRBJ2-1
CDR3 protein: CAISLTSGKSYNEQFF
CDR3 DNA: TGTGCCATCAGCTTGACTAGCGGGAAATCCTACAATGAGCAGTTCTTC

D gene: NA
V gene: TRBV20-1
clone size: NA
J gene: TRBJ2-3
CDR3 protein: CSARPTGETTDTQYF
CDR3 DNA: TGCAGTGCTAGACCGACAGGAGAGACGACAGATACGCAGTATTTT

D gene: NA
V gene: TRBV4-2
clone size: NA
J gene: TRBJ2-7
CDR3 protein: CASSQDRQLAYEQYF
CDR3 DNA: TGTGCCAGCAGCCAAGACCGGCAACTAGCCTACGAGCAGTACTTC

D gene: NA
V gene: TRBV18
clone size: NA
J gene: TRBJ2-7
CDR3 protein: CASSYETGPYEQYF
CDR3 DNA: TGTGCCAGCTCCTACGAGACAGGACCCTACGAGCAGTACTTC

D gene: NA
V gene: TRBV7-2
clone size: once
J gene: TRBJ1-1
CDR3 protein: CASSATERTEAFF
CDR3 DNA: TGTGCCAGCAGCGCTACGGAGCGGACTGAAGCTTTCTTT

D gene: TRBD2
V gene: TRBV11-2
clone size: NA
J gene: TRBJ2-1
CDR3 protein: CASSPELSRLANNEQFF
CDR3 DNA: TGTGCCAGCAGCCCCGAGTTGTCCCGACTAGCCAACAATGAGCAGTTCTTC

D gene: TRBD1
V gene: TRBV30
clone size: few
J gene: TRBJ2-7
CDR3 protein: CAWSPGRQGYEQYF
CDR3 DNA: TGTGCCTGGAGTCCGGGCCGACAGGGCTACGAGCAGTACTTC

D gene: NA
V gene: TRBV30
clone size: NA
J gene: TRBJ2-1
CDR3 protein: CAWSVQATSNEQFF
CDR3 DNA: TGTGCCTGGAGTGTACAGGCGACCTCGAATGAGCAGTTCTTC

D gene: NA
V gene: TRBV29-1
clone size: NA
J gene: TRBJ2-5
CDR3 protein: CSVLIPRGATETQYF
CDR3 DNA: TGCAGCGTTCTTATCCCTCGGGGGGCAACGGAGACCCAGTACTTC

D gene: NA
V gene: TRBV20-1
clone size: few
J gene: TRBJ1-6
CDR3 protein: CSARDVGGNSPLHF
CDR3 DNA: TGCAGTGCTAGAGATGTCGGGGGAAATTCACCCCTCCACTTT

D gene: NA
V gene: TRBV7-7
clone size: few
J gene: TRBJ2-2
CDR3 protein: CASSLEGRDTGELFF
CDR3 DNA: TGTGCCAGCAGCTTGGAGGGGCGAGACACCGGGGAGCTGTTTTTT